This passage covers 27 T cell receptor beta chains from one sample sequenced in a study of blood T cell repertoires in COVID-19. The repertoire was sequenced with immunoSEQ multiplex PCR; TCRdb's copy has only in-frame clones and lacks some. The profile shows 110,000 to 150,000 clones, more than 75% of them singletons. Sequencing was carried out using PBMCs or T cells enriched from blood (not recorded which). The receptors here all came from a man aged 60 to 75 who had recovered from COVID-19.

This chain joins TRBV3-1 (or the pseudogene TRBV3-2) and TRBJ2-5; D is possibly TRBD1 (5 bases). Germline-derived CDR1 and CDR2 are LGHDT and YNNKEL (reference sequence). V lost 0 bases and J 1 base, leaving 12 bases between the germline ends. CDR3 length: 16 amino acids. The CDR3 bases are TGTGCCAGCAGCCAAGATCTGGCAGGGTTCCAAGAGACCCAGTACTTC. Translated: CASSQDLAGFQETQYF.

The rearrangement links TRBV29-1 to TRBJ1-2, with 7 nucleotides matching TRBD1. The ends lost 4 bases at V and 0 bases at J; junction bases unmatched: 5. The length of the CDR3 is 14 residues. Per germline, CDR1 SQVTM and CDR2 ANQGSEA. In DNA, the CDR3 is TGCAGCGTTGCGGGACAGCCTTCTAACTATGGCTACACCTTC. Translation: CSVAGQPSNYGYTF.

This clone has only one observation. The CDR3 region is CASSLGARDTQYF. CDR3 bases: TGTGCCAGCAGCTTAGGGGCGAGAGATACGCAGTATTTT. The chain recombines TRBV11-2 with TRBJ2-3; D ambiguous. This CDR3 region has 13 residues. The ends were cut back, 1 base at V and 5 bases at J, with 7 bases in the middle. Looked up from germline, CDR1 is SGHAT and CDR2 is FQNNGV. Together with reference TRBV11-2 and TRBJ2-3, the CDR3 gives the full variable domain: EAGVAQSPRYKIIEKRQSVAFWCNPISGHATLYWYQQILGQGPKLLIQFQNNGVVDDSQLPKDRFSAERLKGVDSTLKIQPAKLEDSAVYLCASSLGARDTQYFGPGTRLTVL.

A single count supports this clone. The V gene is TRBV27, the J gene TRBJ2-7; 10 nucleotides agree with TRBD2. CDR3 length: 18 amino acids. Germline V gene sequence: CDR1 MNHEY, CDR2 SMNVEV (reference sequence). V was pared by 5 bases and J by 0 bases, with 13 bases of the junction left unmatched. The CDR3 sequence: CASSIHLAGVNPSYEQYF. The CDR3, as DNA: TGTGCCAGCAGTATCCACCTAGCGGGGGTAAACCCCTCCTACGAGCAGTACTTC.

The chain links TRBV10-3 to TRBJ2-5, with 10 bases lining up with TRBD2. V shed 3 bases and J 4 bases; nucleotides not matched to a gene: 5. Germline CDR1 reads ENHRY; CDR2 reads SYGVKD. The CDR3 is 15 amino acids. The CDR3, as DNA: TGTGCCATCAGTGACCCCAGCGGGGGGGGAGAGACCCAGTACTTC. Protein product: CAISDPSGGGETQYF.

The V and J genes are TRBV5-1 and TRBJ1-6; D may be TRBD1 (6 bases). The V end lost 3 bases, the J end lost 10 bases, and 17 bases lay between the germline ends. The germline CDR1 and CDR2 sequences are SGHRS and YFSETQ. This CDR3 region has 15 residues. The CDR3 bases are TGCGCCAGCAGCTCCGGACAGCTCCCCGGGTCACCCCTCCACTTT. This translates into CASSSGQLPGSPLHF.

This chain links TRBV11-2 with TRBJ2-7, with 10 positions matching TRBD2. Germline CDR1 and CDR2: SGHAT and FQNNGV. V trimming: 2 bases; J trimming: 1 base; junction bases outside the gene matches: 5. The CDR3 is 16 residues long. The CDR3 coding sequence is TGTGCCAGCAGCTTATATCTAGCGGGAGAATCCTACGAGCAGTACTTC. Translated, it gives CASSLYLAGESYEQYF.

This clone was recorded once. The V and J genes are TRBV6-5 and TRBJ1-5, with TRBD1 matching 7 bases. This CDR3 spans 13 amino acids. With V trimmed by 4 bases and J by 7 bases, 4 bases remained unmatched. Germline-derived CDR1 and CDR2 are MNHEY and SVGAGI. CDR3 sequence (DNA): TGTGCCAGCAGTTGGCAGGGGGTACAGCCCCAGCATTTT. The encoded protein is CASSWQGVQPQHF.

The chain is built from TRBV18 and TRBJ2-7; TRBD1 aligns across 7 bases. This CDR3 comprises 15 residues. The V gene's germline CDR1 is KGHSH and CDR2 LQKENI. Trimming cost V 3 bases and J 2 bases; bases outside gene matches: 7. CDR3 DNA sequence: TGTGCCAGCTCACCGTCGGGACAGTCGGCCTACGAGCAGTACTTC. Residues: CASSPSGQSAYEQYF.

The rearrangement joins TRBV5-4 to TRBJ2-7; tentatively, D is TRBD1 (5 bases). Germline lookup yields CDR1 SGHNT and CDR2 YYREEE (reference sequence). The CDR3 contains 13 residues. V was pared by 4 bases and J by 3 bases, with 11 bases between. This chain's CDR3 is CASSAPDSYEQYF. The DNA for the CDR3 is TGTGCCAGCAGCGCCCCCGACAGCTACGAGCAGTACTTC.

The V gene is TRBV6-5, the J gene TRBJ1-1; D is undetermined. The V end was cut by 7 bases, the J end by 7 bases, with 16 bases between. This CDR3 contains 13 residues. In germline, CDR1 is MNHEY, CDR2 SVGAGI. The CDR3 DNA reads TGTGCCAGCACTCCCCCGCACTCAAGTGAAGCTTTCTTT. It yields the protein CASTPPHSSEAFF.

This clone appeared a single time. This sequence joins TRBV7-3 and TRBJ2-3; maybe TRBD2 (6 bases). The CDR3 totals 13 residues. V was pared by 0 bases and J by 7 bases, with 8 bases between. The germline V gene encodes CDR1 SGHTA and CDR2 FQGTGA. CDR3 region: CASSLTWDYTQYF. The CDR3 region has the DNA TGTGCCAGCAGCTTAACGTGGGACTATACGCAGTATTTT.

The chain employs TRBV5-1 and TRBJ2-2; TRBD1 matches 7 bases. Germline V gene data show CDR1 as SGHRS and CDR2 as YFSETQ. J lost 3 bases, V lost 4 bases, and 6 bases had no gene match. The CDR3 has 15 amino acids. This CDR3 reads CASSPGTVHTGELFF. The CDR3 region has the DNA TGCGCCAGCAGCCCGGGGACAGTTCACACCGGGGAGCTGTTTTTT.

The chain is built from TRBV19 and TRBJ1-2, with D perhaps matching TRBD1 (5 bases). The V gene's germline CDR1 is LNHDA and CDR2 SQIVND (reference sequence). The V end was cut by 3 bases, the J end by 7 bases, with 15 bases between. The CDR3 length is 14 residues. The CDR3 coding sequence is TGTGCCAGTAGTATGAGAGGAGGGGCCGGTGGCTACACCTTC. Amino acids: CASSMRGGAGGYTF.

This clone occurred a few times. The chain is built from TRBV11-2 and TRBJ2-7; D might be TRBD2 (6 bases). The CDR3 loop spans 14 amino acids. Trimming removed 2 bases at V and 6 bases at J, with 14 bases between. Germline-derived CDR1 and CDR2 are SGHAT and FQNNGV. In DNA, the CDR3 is TGTGCCAGCAGCTTAACCGGAGGGGCAGTCGAGCAGTACTTC. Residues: CASSLTGGAVEQYF.

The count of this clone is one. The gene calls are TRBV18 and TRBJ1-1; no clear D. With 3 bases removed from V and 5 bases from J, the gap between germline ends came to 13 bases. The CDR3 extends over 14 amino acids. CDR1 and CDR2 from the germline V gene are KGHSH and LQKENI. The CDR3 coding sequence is TGTGCCAGCTCACCGAGTGCGGGTGGTACTGAAGCTTTCTTT. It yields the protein CASSPSAGGTEAFF.

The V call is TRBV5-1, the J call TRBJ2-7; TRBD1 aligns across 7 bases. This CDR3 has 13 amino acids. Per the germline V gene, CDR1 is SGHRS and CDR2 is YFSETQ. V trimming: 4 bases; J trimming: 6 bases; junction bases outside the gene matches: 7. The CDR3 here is CASSGDRGGEQYF. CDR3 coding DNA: TGCGCCAGCAGCGGGGACAGAGGTGGCGAGCAGTACTTC.

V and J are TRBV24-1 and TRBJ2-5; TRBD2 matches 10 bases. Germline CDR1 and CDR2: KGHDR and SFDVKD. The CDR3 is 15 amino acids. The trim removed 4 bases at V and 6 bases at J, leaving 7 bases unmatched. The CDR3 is CATSEASGSRQTQYF. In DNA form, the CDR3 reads TGTGCCACCAGTGAGGCTAGCGGGAGCAGGCAGACCCAGTACTTC.

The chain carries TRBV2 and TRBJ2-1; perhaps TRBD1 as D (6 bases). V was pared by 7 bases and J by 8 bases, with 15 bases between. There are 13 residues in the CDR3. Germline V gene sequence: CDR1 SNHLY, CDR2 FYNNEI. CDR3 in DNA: TGTGCCAGCAAGGTTAGGGGGAGCGATGAGCAGTTCTTC. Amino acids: CASKVRGSDEQFF. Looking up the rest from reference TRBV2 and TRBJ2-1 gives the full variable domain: EPEVTQTPSHQVTQMGQEVILRCVPISNHLYFYWYRQILGQKVEFLVSFYNNEISEKSEIFDDQFSVERPDGSNFTLKIRSTKLEDSAMYFCASKVRGSDEQFFGPGTRLTVL.

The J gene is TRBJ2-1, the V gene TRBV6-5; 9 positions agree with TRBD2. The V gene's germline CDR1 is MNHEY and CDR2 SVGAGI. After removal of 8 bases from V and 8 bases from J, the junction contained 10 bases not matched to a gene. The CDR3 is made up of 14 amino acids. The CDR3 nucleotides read TGTGCCAGCTTTGGGCTGAGCGGGAGGTATGAGCAGTTCTTC. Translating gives CASFGLSGRYEQFF.

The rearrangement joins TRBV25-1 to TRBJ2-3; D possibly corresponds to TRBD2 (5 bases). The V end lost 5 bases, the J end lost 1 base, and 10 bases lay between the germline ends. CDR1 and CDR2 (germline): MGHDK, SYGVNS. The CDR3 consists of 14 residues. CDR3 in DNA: TGTGCCAGCAGTCCGGGGTTCCGCACAGATACGCAGTATTTT. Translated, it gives CASSPGFRTDTQYF.

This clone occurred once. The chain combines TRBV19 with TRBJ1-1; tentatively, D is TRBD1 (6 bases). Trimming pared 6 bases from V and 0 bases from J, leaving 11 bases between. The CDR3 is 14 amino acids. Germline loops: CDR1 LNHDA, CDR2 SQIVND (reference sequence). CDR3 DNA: TGTGCCAGTAGGGGGCAGGGGATGAACACTGAAGCTTTCTTT. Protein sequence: CASRGQGMNTEAFF.

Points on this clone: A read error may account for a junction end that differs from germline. The CDR3 DNA follows: TGTGCCAGCAGCGTAGACAGGGGGGAATTGGAGTGGGGCTACACCTTC. Encoded protein: CASSVDRGELEWGYTF. The chain carries TRBV11-3 and TRBJ1-2; 9 bases line up with TRBD1. This CDR3 contains 16 residues. Germline loops: CDR1 SGHNT, CDR2 YENEEA. Filled out from reference TRBV11-3 and TRBJ1-2, the complete variable domain reads EAGVVQSPRYKIIEKKQPVAFWCNPISGHNTLYWYLQNLGQGPELLIRYENEEAVDDSQLPKDRFSAERLKGVDSTLKIQPAELGDSAVYLCASSVDRGELEWGYTFGSGTRLTVV.

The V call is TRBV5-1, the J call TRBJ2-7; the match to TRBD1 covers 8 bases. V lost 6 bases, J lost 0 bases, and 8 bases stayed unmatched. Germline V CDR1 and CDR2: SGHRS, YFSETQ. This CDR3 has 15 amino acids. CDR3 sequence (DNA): TGCGCCAGCACCTGGGGGGACAGGAGCTCCTACGAGCAGTACTTC. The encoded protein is CASTWGDRSSYEQYF.

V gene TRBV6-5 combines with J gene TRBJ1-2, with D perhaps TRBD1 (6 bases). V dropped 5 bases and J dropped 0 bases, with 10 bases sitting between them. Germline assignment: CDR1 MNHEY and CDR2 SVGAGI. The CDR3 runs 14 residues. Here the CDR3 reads CASSRDTSNYGYTF. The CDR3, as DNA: TGTGCCAGCAGTCGGGACACCTCTAACTATGGCTACACCTTC.

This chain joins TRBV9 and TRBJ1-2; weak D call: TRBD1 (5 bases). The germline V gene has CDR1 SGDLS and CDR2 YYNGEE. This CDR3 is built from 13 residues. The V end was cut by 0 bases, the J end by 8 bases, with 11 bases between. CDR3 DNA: TGTGCCAGCAGCGTAGGACAGACTCGAGGCTACACCTTC. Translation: CASSVGQTRGYTF.

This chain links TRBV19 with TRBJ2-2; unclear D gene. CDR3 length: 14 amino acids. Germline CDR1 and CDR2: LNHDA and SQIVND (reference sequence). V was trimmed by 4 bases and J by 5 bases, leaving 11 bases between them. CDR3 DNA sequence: TGTGCCAGTAGTACAACCCGGGTGACCGGGGAGCTGTTTTTT. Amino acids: CASSTTRVTGELFF. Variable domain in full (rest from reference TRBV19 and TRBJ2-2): DGGITQSPKYLFRKEGQNVTLSCEQNLNHDAMYWYRQDPGQGLRLIYYSQIVNDFQKGDIAEGYSVSREKKESFPLTVTSAQKNPTAFYLCASSTTRVTGELFFGEGSRLTVL.